This entry lists 25 T cell receptor beta chains sequenced from one sample in a study of blood T cell repertoires in COVID-19. Clones were sequenced by immunoSEQ multiplex PCR, and TCRdb holds only the in-frame ones, with some missing. The repertoire consists of 65,000 to 85,000 clones, with 75% to 90% occurring once and the leading ten covering more than 2%. The sequenced sample was peripheral blood. Receptors were obtained from a human donor in a cohort sampled during active COVID-19.

The V call is TRBV5-4, the J call TRBJ2-2; 11 nucleotides agree with TRBD2. From germline, CDR1 is SGHNT and CDR2 YYREEE (reference sequence). The length of the CDR3 is 17 residues. Trimming took 0 bases from V and 7 from J; bases not matched to a gene: 8. The CDR3 loop reads CASSLVIAGGLGGELFF. CDR3 nucleotides: TGTGCCAGCAGCTTGGTGATAGCGGGAGGGCTAGGCGGGGAGCTGTTTTTT.

The J gene is TRBJ2-7, the V gene TRBV27; 9 bases align to TRBD1. This CDR3 spans 15 amino acids. Per the germline V gene, CDR1 is MNHEY and CDR2 is SMNVEV (reference sequence). With V trimmed by 8 bases and J by 0 bases, 8 bases remained unmatched. The CDR3 nucleotides read TGTGCCAGCTCCTGGACAGGGGCCCGCTCCTACGAGCAGTACTTC. This gives the protein CASSWTGARSYEQYF.

The chain carries TRBV18 and TRBJ1-2; unclear D gene. The CDR3 contains 14 residues. V lost 2 bases and J 2 bases, leaving 9 bases between the germline ends. CDR1 KGHSH and CDR2 LQKENI come from the germline V gene. The CDR3 protein is CASSPMAENYGYTF. CDR3 sequence (DNA): TGTGCCAGCTCACCAATGGCCGAAAACTATGGCTACACCTTC.

V usage is TRBV4-1 and J usage is TRBJ1-6; a weak D match, TRBD1 (6 bases). CDR3 length: 15 amino acids. V lost 6 bases, J lost 5 bases, and 14 bases lay in between. Germline lookup yields CDR1 MGHRA and CDR2 YSYEKL. In DNA form, the CDR3 reads TGCGCCAGCAGGCCGCAGGGGTTCGATAATTCACCCCTCCACTTT. Translation: CASRPQGFDNSPLHF.

The gene calls are TRBV7-2 and TRBJ2-7, with D tentatively TRBD1 (5 bases). Germline loops: CDR1 SGHTA, CDR2 FQGNSA. CDR3 size: 13 residues. Trimming pared 1 base from V and 5 bases from J, leaving 9 bases between. Here the CDR3 DNA reads TGTGCCAGCAGCTTAGATAGGGGCAACGAGCAGTACTTC. Protein product: CASSLDRGNEQYF.

The V call is TRBV9, the J call TRBJ1-2, with 7 nucleotides matching TRBD1. The germline CDR1 and CDR2 sequences are SGDLS and YYNGEE. This CDR3 spans 15 amino acids. V shed 4 bases, J shed 5 bases, and the junction held 11 bases outside the gene matches. CDR3 bases: TGTGCCAGCAGCCCCCGGGACAGAAATTTATATGGCTACACCTTC. Translation: CASSPRDRNLYGYTF.

The gene calls are TRBV9 and TRBJ1-4; D is perhaps TRBD1 (5 bases). With 6 bases removed from V and 6 bases from J, the gap between germline ends came to 18 bases. The CDR3 runs to 15 residues. Germline assignment: CDR1 SGDLS and CDR2 YYNGEE. DNA for the CDR3: TGTGCCAGCACCCGGGGGGGAAGCGGGTATGAAAAACTGTTTTTT. It codes for CASTRGGSGYEKLFF. Filled out from reference TRBV9 and TRBJ1-4, the complete variable domain reads DSGVTQTPKHLITATGQRVTLRCSPRSGDLSVYWYQQSLDQGLQFLIQYYNGEERAKGNILERFSAQQFPDLHSELNLSSLELGDSALYFCASTRGGSGYEKLFFGSGTQLSVL.

V usage is TRBV2 and J usage is TRBJ2-7; 10 bases are shared with TRBD2. From germline, CDR1 is SNHLY and CDR2 FYNNEI. The CDR3 is made up of 17 amino acids. J lost 0 bases, V lost 7 bases, and 12 bases had no gene match. The CDR3 region has the DNA TGTGCCAGCAAACCGCCTAGCGGGAGCCTAAGCTCCTACGAGCAGTACTTC. This translates into CASKPPSGSLSSYEQYF.

This chain connects TRBV11-2 to TRBJ2-3; 7 bases are a match to TRBD2. The CDR3 runs to 19 residues. With V trimmed by 3 bases and J by 6 bases, 21 bases remained unmatched. Germline CDR1 SGHAT, CDR2 FQNNGV. The CDR3 DNA sequence: TGTGCCAGCAGCTTCCGCGGGGGTTCTTCAGTTGATCTGTCCGATACGCAGTATTTT. It is translated as CASSFRGGSSVDLSDTQYF.

The chain is built from TRBV30 and TRBJ1-2; D ambiguous. Between the trimmed V and J ends, which lost 3 bases and 4 bases, there was a span of 12 bases. The CDR3 consists of 13 residues. The germline V gene has CDR1 GTSNPN and CDR2 SVGIG (reference sequence). In DNA form, the CDR3 reads TGTGCCTGGAGACCACAGAACTCCTATGGCTACACCTTC. It specifies CAWRPQNSYGYTF.

V usage is TRBV19 and J usage is TRBJ2-1, with 7 bases matching TRBD1. With 2 bases clipped from V and 8 bases from J, the junction kept 6 bases outside the gene matches. Germline V gives CDR1 LNHDA, CDR2 SQIVND (reference sequence). The CDR3 sequence is 14 residues long. The CDR3 protein is CASSINRGSDEQFF. CDR3 in DNA: TGTGCCAGTAGTATAAACAGGGGATCAGATGAGCAGTTCTTC.

The V gene is TRBV7-2, the J gene TRBJ1-4; no definite D call. The CDR3 is 12 amino acids. With 2 bases removed from V and 8 bases from J, the gap between germline ends came to 6 bases. CDR1 SGHTA and CDR2 FQGNSA come from the germline V gene. In DNA form, the CDR3 reads TGTGCCAGCAGCTTAATGAGAGAAAAACTGTTTTTT. This codes for CASSLMREKLFF.

The rearrangement links TRBV6-5 to TRBJ1-5; 7 nucleotides line up with TRBD1. There are 14 residues in the CDR3. V gave up 7 bases and J gave up 2 bases; unmatched junction bases: 5. The germline gives CDR1 MNHEY, CDR2 SVGAGI. CDR3 residues: CASNPGQGNQPQHF. Written as DNA, the CDR3 is TGTGCCAGCAATCCAGGACAGGGCAATCAGCCCCAGCATTTT.

This clone has just one count. The chain is built from TRBV28 and TRBJ2-2; 7 bases agree with TRBD1. Trimming cost V 10 bases and J 7 bases; bases outside gene matches: 15. This CDR3 is built from 15 residues. CDR1 MDHEN and CDR2 SYDVKM come from the germline V gene. The CDR3 sequence: CATLPPGGSHGELFF. CDR3 bases: TGTGCCACCCTTCCGCCAGGGGGTAGTCACGGGGAGCTGTTTTTT. The whole variable domain, remainder taken from reference TRBV28 and TRBJ2-2, is DVKVTQSSRYLVKRTGEKVFLECVQDMDHENMFWYRQDPGLGLRLIYFSYDVKMKEKGDIPEGYSVSREKKERFSLILESASTNQTSMYLCATLPPGGSHGELFFGEGSRLTVL.

The V and J genes are TRBV19 and TRBJ2-5; TRBD2 aligns across 9 bases. The CDR3 contains 17 residues. Germline assignment: CDR1 LNHDA and CDR2 SQIVND (reference sequence). With V trimmed by 7 bases and J by 0 bases, 12 bases remained unmatched. The CDR3 DNA sequence: TGTGCCAGTAAAGGGCAGGCAGCGGGGGGCAACCAAGAGACCCAGTACTTC. Amino acids: CASKGQAAGGNQETQYF.

This chain uses TRBV19 with TRBJ1-5; TRBD1 matches at 10 bases. The ends lost 5 bases at V and 5 bases at J; junction bases unmatched: 6. The CDR3 covers 15 residues. Germline V lookup: CDR1 LNHDA, CDR2 SQIVND (reference sequence). This chain's CDR3 is CASSHRDRGDQPQHF. Here the CDR3 DNA reads TGTGCCAGTAGTCACCGGGACAGGGGTGATCAGCCCCAGCATTTT. Supplemented by reference TRBV19 and TRBJ1-5, the full variable domain reads DGGITQSPKYLFRKEGQNVTLSCEQNLNHDAMYWYRQDPGQGLRLIYYSQIVNDFQKGDIAEGYSVSREKKESFPLTVTSAQKNPTAFYLCASSHRDRGDQPQHFGDGTRLSIL.

V is TRBV2 and J is TRBJ1-5; no clear D gene. Trimming removed 8 bases at V and 3 bases at J, with 11 bases between. Germline V CDR1 and CDR2: SNHLY, FYNNEI. The CDR3 is 13 amino acids. The CDR3 region is CASAVADNQPQHF. As DNA, the CDR3 is TGTGCCAGCGCAGTGGCAGACAATCAGCCCCAGCATTTT.

The rearrangement joins TRBV4-1 to TRBJ2-3, with 11 bases identical to TRBD2. This CDR3 has 15 residues. Germline V gene data show CDR1 as MGHRA and CDR2 as YSYEKL. V gave up 6 bases and J gave up 2 bases; unmatched junction bases: 4. The CDR3 sequence: CASRGTSGDTDTQYF. CDR3 nucleotides: TGCGCCAGCAGGGGGACTAGCGGTGACACAGATACGCAGTATTTT.

This chain joins TRBV2 and TRBJ2-7, with a tentative D call TRBD1 (6 bases). Trimming left V 6 bases short and J 3 bases short, with 18 bases between. This CDR3 is built from 15 residues. The V gene's germline CDR1 is SNHLY and CDR2 FYNNEI. CDR3 coding DNA: TGTGCCAGCAGCCCTACAGGGATCGCCCACTACGAGCAGTACTTC. Its protein product is CASSPTGIAHYEQYF.

The V and J genes are TRBV6-5 and TRBJ2-3; D remains unclear. V was cut by 6 bases and J by 4 bases, with 14 bases left in between. Per the germline V gene, CDR1 is MNHEY and CDR2 is SVGAGI. The CDR3 runs to 14 residues. CDR3 DNA: TGTGCCAGCAGCCGCACCGACGGAGCAGATACGCAGTATTTT. Its translation is CASSRTDGADTQYF.

The chain couples TRBV5-4 to TRBJ2-3; weak D call: TRBD1 (5 bases). The V end lost 0 bases, the J end lost 0 bases, and 23 bases lay between the germline ends. Germline values: CDR1 SGHNT, CDR2 YYREEE (reference sequence). The length of the CDR3 is 20 residues. DNA of the CDR3: TGTGCCAGCAGCTTGGCCCAGGGCGCCCTACCACGAACTAGCACAGATACGCAGTATTTT. Its translation is CASSLAQGALPRTSTDTQYF.

The V call is TRBV18, the J call TRBJ2-7; weak D call: TRBD1 (6 bases). Deletions cut 0 bases from V and 0 bases from J, with 18 bases between. The CDR3 runs 18 residues. The germline CDR1 and CDR2 sequences are KGHSH and LQKENI. This CDR3 is CASSPPNSQGLSSYEQYF. DNA for the CDR3: TGTGCCAGCTCACCACCGAATTCTCAGGGGCTCAGCTCCTACGAGCAGTACTTC.

The chain employs TRBV2 and TRBJ2-5, with 10 positions matching TRBD1. This CDR3 spans 18 amino acids. V shed 5 bases and J 5 bases; nucleotides not matched to a gene: 17. Germline CDR1 reads SNHLY; CDR2 reads FYNNEI. The CDR3 DNA is TGTGCCAGCAGTTTGGGACAGGGGTTAGGGCTGGGCTCCGAGACCCAGTACTTC. Encoded protein: CASSLGQGLGLGSETQYF.

The chain is built from TRBV27 and TRBJ2-1, with D possibly matching TRBD2 (7 bases). The V end was cut by 1 base, the J end by 2 bases, with 15 bases between. The CDR3 sequence is 17 residues long. CDR1 and CDR2 from the germline V gene are MNHEY and SMNVEV (reference sequence). The CDR3 here is CASSLWGGGSPYNEQFF. The CDR3 coding sequence is TGTGCCAGCAGTTTATGGGGGGGCGGGAGCCCCTACAATGAGCAGTTCTTC.

This chain connects TRBV3-1 (or the pseudogene TRBV3-2) to TRBJ1-3, with D hard to call. V lost 4 bases and J lost 4, with 11 bases in between. The CDR3 spans 14 residues. In germline, CDR1 is LGHDT, CDR2 YNNKEL (reference sequence). The CDR3 protein is CASSPLGSGNTIYF. The CDR3 coding sequence is TGTGCCAGCAGCCCCCTGGGCTCGGGAAACACCATATATTTT.